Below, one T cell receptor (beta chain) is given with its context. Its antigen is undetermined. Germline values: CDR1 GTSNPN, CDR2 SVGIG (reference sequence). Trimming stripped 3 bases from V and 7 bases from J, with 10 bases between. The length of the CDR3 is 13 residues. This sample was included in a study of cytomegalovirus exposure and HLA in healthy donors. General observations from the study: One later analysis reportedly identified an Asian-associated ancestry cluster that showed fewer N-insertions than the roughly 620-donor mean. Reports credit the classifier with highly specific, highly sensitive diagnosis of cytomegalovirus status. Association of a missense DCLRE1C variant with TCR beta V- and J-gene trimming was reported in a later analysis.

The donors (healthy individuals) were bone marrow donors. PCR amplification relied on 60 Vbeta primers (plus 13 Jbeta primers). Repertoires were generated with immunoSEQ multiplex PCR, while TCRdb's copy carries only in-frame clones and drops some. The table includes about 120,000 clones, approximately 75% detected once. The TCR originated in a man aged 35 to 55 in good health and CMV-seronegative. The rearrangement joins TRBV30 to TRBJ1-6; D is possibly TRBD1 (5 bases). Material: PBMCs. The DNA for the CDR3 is TGTGCCTGGAGCCAGGGTACGAATTCACCCCTCCACTTT. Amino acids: CAWSQGTNSPLHF.